The sequence of this T cell receptor (beta chain) was determined in a study of T cell clonality in common variable immunodeficiency. CVID subjects were some 15 female and 29 male, aged roughly 9 to 70. This clone was seen a few times. Antigen: not known. The read finishes 3 residues shy of the CDR3 end, and the germline J gene is used to complete it. Sequencing used immunoSEQ multiplex PCR; TCRdb keeps in-frame clones, though not all of them. The data list about 19,000 clones, none observed once; under 25% falls to the top ten. The CDR3 consists of 13 residues. V was shortened by 6 bases and J by 1 base, with 12 bases between the two germline ends. CDR1 is GTSNPN and CDR2 is SVGIG in the germline V gene (reference sequence). Broader study findings: Common variable immunodeficiency TCR beta sequences reportedly had fewer deletions and N-nucleotide insertions.

This chain uses TRBV30 with TRBJ1-1, with D perhaps matching TRBD1 (5 bases). Sequencing input: peripheral blood mononuclear cells. This clonotype originated in a human donor with common variable immunodeficiency. CDR3 residues: CACSHTGNTEAFF. The DNA read from the CDR3 is TGTGCCTGCTCCCATACAGGGAACACTGAA.